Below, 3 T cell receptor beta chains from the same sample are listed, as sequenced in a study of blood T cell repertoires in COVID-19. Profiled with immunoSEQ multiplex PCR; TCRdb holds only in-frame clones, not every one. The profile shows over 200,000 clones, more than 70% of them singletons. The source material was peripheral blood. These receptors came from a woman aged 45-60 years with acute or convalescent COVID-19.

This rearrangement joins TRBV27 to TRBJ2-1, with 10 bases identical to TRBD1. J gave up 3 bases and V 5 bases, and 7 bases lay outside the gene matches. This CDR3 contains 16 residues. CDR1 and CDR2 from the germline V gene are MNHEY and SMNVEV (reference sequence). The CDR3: CASSESWTGGYNEQFF. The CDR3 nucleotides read TGTGCCAGCAGTGAATCGTGGACAGGGGGCTACAATGAGCAGTTCTTC.

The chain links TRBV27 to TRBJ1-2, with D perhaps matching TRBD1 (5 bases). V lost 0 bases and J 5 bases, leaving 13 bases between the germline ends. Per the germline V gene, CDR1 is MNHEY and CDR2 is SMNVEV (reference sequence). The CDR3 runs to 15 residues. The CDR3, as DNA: TGTGCCAGCAGTTTATCTCAGGGCGGGATTTATGGCTACACCTTC. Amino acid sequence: CASSLSQGGIYGYTF.

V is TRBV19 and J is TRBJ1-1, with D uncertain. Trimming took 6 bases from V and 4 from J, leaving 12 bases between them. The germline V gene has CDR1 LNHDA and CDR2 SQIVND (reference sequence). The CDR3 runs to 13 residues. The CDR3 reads CASSERGPTEAFF. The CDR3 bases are TGTGCCAGTAGCGAAAGAGGGCCCACTGAAGCTTTCTTT.